Below are 9 T cell receptor beta chains sequenced from a single sample in a study of T cells in Graves' hyperthyroidism and ophthalmopathy. Amplified TCR beta CDR3 regions came from RNA transcripts. The HTBI primer set drove a first-round RT-PCR of the TCR CDR3. MiXCR, run by TCRdb on the multiplex PCR reads, gives a single entry per CDR3 protein. The sample lists roughly 560,000 distinct CDR3 sequences, over 12% occurring once. Sequences were obtained from blood. Receptors originate from a woman aged 35 to 49 with Graves' ophthalmopathy.

This clonotype has only a few counts. The V call is TRBV12-3 or TRBV12-4, the J call TRBJ1-3, with D tentatively TRBD1 (5 bases). The CDR3 has 17 residues. Trimming removed 3 bases at V and 1 base at J, with 16 bases between. The CDR3, as DNA: TGTGCCAGCAGTTTCAGACCTGAGGGGCTTTCTGGAAACACCATATATTTT. It specifies CASSFRPEGLSGNTIYF.

The sample holds a few counts of this clonotype. The V and J genes are TRBV12-3 or TRBV12-4 and TRBJ1-6, with D unclear. V lost 2 bases and J 10 bases, leaving 12 bases between the germline ends. CDR3 length: 14 residues. CDR3 DNA sequence: TGTGCCAGCAGTTTAATGTATCGGAAATCACCCCTCCACTTT. Amino acids: CASSLMYRKSPLHF.

This rearrangement joins TRBV2 to TRBJ1-1; possibly TRBD1 for D (5 bases). Trimming took 7 bases from V and 14 from J, leaving 17 bases between them. The V gene's germline CDR1 is SNHLY and CDR2 FYNNEI. CDR3 length: 11 amino acids. The CDR3 coding sequence is TGTGCCAGCAAGGGAGGGGCTGGGGTGTTCTTT. It translates to CASKGGAGVFF. The whole variable domain, filled in from reference TRBV2 and TRBJ1-1, reads EPEVTQTPSHQVTQMGQEVILRCVPISNHLYFYWYRQILGQKVEFLVSFYNNEISEKSEIFDDQFSVERPDGSNFTLKIRSTKLEDSAMYFCASKGGAGVFFGQGTRLTVV.

This rearrangement joins TRBV20-1 to TRBJ2-2; perhaps TRBD2 as D (6 bases). Germline CDR1 is DFQATT and CDR2 is SNEGSKA (reference sequence). Trimming cost V 0 bases and J 3 bases, with 14 bases left between them. This CDR3 contains 16 residues. The CDR3 loop is CSARDLDGRDTGELFF. DNA for the CDR3: TGCAGTGCTAGAGATCTGGACGGGAGAGACACCGGGGAGCTGTTTTTT.

This clonotype was seen many times. This chain links TRBV27 with TRBJ1-1, with D perhaps TRBD1 (6 bases). This CDR3 is 15 amino acids long. Trimming stripped 5 bases from V and 4 bases from J, with 17 bases between. CDR1 MNHEY and CDR2 SMNVEV come from the germline V gene (reference sequence). Written as DNA, the CDR3 is TGTGCCAGCAGTCCTCACAGGGCTAGGGGCACTGAAGCTTTCTTT. This gives the protein CASSPHRARGTEAFF.

This clonotype was observed at least ten times. V gene TRBV19 combines with J gene TRBJ1-5; a possible D gene is TRBD1 (6 bases). This CDR3 is built from 14 residues. Germline V CDR1 and CDR2: LNHDA, SQIVND (reference sequence). The V gene lost 9 bases and the J gene lost 3 bases, with 15 bases spanning the gap. In nucleotides, the CDR3 is TGTGCCAGCAGGGTGACAGGTTACAATCAGCCCCAGCATTTT. It yields the protein CASRVTGYNQPQHF.

This clonotype was seen repeatedly, ten times or more. J is TRBJ2-2 and V is TRBV6-1; 10 bases are a match to TRBD2. CDR1 is MNHNS and CDR2 is SASEGT in the germline V gene. J gave up 1 base and V 4 bases, and 3 bases lay outside the gene matches. This CDR3 has 16 amino acids. Here the CDR3 reads CASSGVAGGNTGELFF. CDR3 nucleotides: TGTGCCAGCAGTGGGGTAGCGGGGGGGAACACCGGGGAGCTGTTTTTT.

This clonotype was seen ten or more times. CDR3 DNA sequence: TGTGCCATCAGTCCATACTCTCAGATGAACACTGAAGCTTTCTTT. Its protein product is CAISPYSQMNTEAFF. V is TRBV10-3 and J is TRBJ1-1; D not resolved. V was shortened by 5 bases and J by 0 bases, with 13 bases between the two germline ends. Germline CDR1 and CDR2: ENHRY and SYGVKD. This CDR3 has 15 amino acids.

The V call is TRBV12-3 or TRBV12-4, the J call TRBJ2-2; 12 nucleotides line up with TRBD2. V trimming: 2 bases; J trimming: 7 bases; junction bases outside the gene matches: 5. The CDR3 totals 16 residues. CDR3 DNA: TGTGCCAGCAGTTTACGTGGACTAGCGGGAAACGGGGAGCTGTTTTTT. It is translated as CASSLRGLAGNGELFF.